This T cell receptor beta chain was observed in a study of blood T cell repertoires in COVID-19. Whole-study context: Some COVID-19 samples were acute and others convalescent; all came from the United States, Italy and Spain.

Repertoires were generated with immunoSEQ multiplex PCR, while TCRdb's copy carries only in-frame clones and drops some. The profile shows 360,000 or so clones, roughly 84% of them singletons. CDR1 and CDR2 (germline): SGHDN, FVKESK. This CDR3 comprises 15 residues. V was pared by 2 bases and J by 3 bases, with 6 bases of the junction left unmatched. Source material: PBMCs or T cells enriched from blood (not recorded which). The gene calls are TRBV14 and TRBJ2-7, with 8 bases aligning to TRBD2. This TCR was recovered from a woman in her twenties or thirties who had recovered from COVID-19. CDR3 nucleotides: TGTGCCAGCAGCCAAACGACTAGCGACTTCTACGAGCAGTACTTC. This gives the protein CASSQTTSDFYEQYF. The variable domain in full, with the rest retrieved from reference TRBV14 and TRBJ2-7, is EAGVTQFPSHSVIEKGQTVTLRCDPISGHDNLYWYRRVMGKEIKFLLHFVKESKQDESGMPNNRFLAERTGGTYSTLKVQPAELEDSGVYFCASSQTTSDFYEQYFGPGTRLTVT.